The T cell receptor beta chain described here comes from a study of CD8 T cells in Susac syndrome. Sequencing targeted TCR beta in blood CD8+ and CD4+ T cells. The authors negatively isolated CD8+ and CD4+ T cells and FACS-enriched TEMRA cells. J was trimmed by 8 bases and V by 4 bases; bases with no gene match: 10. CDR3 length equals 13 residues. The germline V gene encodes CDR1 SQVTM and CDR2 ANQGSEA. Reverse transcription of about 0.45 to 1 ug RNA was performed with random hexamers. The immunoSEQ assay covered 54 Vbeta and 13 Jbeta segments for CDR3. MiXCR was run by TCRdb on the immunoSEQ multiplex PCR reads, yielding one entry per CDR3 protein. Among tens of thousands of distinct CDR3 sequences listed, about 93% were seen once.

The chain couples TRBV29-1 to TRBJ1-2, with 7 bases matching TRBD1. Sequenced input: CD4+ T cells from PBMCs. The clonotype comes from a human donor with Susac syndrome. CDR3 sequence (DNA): TGCAGCGTTGGATTTACAGGGGAGAGCGGCTACACCTTC. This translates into CSVGFTGESGYTF.